This TCR beta chain was sequenced for a study of cytomegalovirus exposure and HLA in healthy donors. The study, taken as a whole, reports: In a later analysis, an Asian-associated ancestry cluster reportedly showed fewer N-insertions than the roughly 700-donor mean. Earlier analysis yielded a pattern in which most TCR beta V segments were productive about 87% or about 30% of the time.

Note on this clone: The antigen remains undetermined.

The PCR ran on 60 Vbeta and 13 Jbeta primers. Assay: immunoSEQ multiplex PCR; the TCRdb copy retains only in-frame clones and omits some. The sample contains 100,000 to 150,000 clones, about 80% of which appear only once. J lost 0 bases, V lost 1 base, and 4 bases had no gene match. The CDR3 length is 16 residues. Looked up from germline, CDR1 is SGHTA and CDR2 is FQGNSA. The sequence came from a boy aged 2 to 9 in good health and CMV-seronegative. The sequencing sample was made of PBMCs. The chain couples TRBV7-2 to TRBJ2-7, with 9 positions matching TRBD2. The CDR3 sequence is CASSLGYSGGSYEQYF. The DNA for the CDR3 is TGTGCCAGCAGCTTAGGTTATAGCGGGGGCTCCTACGAGCAGTACTTC.